This TCR beta chain appears in the sequencing data of a study of T-cell reconstitution after alpha-beta-depleted transplantation in children. This clonotype was seen a few times. Looked up from germline, CDR1 is SGHTA and CDR2 is FQGNSA. The CDR3 is 15 residues long. The ends lost 7 bases at V and 3 bases at J; junction bases unmatched: 7. Unique molecular identifiers tagged the TCRbeta library. A single record per CDR3 protein comes from TCRdb applying MiXCR to the PCR reads. The table records approximately 390,000 distinct CDR3 sequences, approximately 10% of them present only once. The chain couples TRBV7-2 to TRBJ2-2; 8 nucleotides match TRBD1. The clonotype was recovered from a human donor who donated a stem cell graft to a child with acute myeloid leukemia. Sequences were derived from PBMCs from the stem cell graft donor, sampled from the stem cell graft. The CDR3 is CASTPTGVDTGELFF. Here the CDR3 DNA reads TGTGCCAGCACCCCGACAGGGGTGGACACCGGGGAGCTGTTTTTT.